These 13 T cell receptor beta chains were sequenced from one sample in a study of Graves' ophthalmopathy and Graves' hyperthyroidism. Researchers took RNA transcripts and amplified TCR beta CDR3 regions from them. A first-round RT-PCR used HTBI primers, followed by a second-round multiplex PCR. TCRdb called the multiplex PCR reads again in MiXCR, with one record for every CDR3 protein. This table has 500,000 to 700,000 distinct CDR3 sequences, about 24% appearing once. Sequenced sample: peripheral blood. Receptors were obtained from a woman under 30 with stable Graves' hyperthyroidism. Some clones in this sample may be carry-over from other donors' samples.

The V and J genes are TRBV6-2 or TRBV6-3 and TRBJ1-1; D unclear. Germline V lookup: CDR1 MNHEY, CDR2 SVGEGT. The CDR3 has 18 residues. The V end was cut by 0 bases, the J end by 2 bases, with 19 bases between. CDR3 nucleotides: TGTGCCAGCAGTTACTCGCCCGAGCGTGATTGGGGAAACACTGAAGCTTTCTTT. It encodes CASSYSPERDWGNTEAFF.

This clonotype was seen repeatedly, ten times or more. This chain joins TRBV20-1 and TRBJ2-2, with D possibly being TRBD2 (6 bases). Germline CDR1 reads DFQATT; CDR2 reads SNEGSKA (reference sequence). The V end lost 4 bases, the J end lost 3 bases, and 15 bases lay between the germline ends. The CDR3 extends over 15 amino acids. CDR3 residues: CSAKPGLTDTGELFF. The CDR3 DNA reads as TGCAGTGCTAAGCCGGGACTCACGGACACCGGGGAGCTGTTTTTT.

This clonotype was counted ten times or more. CDR3 residues: CASSPDRGLSEAFF. The CDR3 bases are TGCGCCAGCAGCCCTGACAGGGGGTTATCTGAAGCTTTCTTT. This chain uses TRBV5-1 with TRBJ1-1; 9 nucleotides agree with TRBD1. V lost 4 bases, J lost 6 bases, and 7 bases stayed unmatched. Germline V lookup: CDR1 SGHRS, CDR2 YFSETQ. The CDR3 contains 14 residues.

CDR3 sequence reads: CSATQGVHTEAFF. The CDR3 bases are TGCAGTGCTACACAGGGGGTCCACACTGAAGCTTTCTTT. The rearrangement joins TRBV20-1 to TRBJ1-1; 8 bases agree with TRBD1. Trimming at V came to 4 bases and at J to 3 bases, leaving 4 bases not matched to a gene. Germline V lookup: CDR1 DFQATT, CDR2 SNEGSKA (reference sequence). The CDR3 loop spans 13 amino acids.

This clonotype has a count of ten or more. The chain uses TRBV12-3 or TRBV12-4 and TRBJ2-2, with D possibly TRBD1 on 6 matching bases. The ends were cut back, 5 bases at V and 0 bases at J, with 13 bases in the middle. This CDR3 is 16 amino acids long. The CDR3 here is CASSPTGVANTGELFF. DNA for the CDR3: TGTGCCAGCAGTCCGACAGGAGTCGCGAACACCGGGGAGCTGTTTTTT.

As to this clonotype: The CDR3 carries no conserved terminal phenylalanine or tryptophan, so it likely arises from a read error. The chain carries TRBV27 and TRBJ1-1, with a possible D match to TRBD1 (5 bases). The germline CDR1 and CDR2 sequences are MNHEY and SMNVEV (reference sequence). Trimming cost V 3 bases and J 6 bases, with 14 bases left between them. The CDR3 length is 14 residues. CDR3 DNA sequence: TGTGCCAGCAGTTTCACAGGAGGGTTTGCTGAAGCTTTCCTT. Its translation is CASSFTGGFAEAFL.

Points on this clonotype: Mismatch with germline at one junction end may stem from a read error. The CDR3 sequence is CASSHGGRETQDF. Written as DNA, the CDR3 is TGTGCCAGCAGCCACGGGGGTAGGGAGACGCAGGACTTC. The V call is TRBV7-3, the J call TRBJ2-5; D is possibly TRBD2 (6 bases). Germline-derived CDR1 and CDR2 are SGHTA and FQGTGA. This CDR3 spans 13 amino acids.

This clonotype was counted many times. This chain uses TRBV13 with TRBJ1-6, with D unclear. This CDR3 is built from 12 residues. Germline V gene data show CDR1 as PRHDT and CDR2 as FYEKMQ (reference sequence). V was clipped by 6 bases and J by 8 bases, with 8 bases between them. The CDR3 loop is CASRGGDSPLHF. In nucleotides, the CDR3 is TGTGCCAGCAGGGGAGGTGATTCACCCCTCCACTTT.

The chain has TRBV5-1 and TRBJ1-6, with D uncertain. This CDR3 has 14 amino acids. Germline lookup yields CDR1 SGHRS and CDR2 YFSETQ. V gave up 0 bases and J gave up 10 bases, with 11 bases separating them. As DNA, the CDR3 is TGCGCCAGCAGCTTGGCGGGGATGGGATCACCCCTCCACTTT. Its translation is CASSLAGMGSPLHF.

The V and J genes are TRBV20-1 and TRBJ1-3; 8 nucleotides match TRBD1. Germline CDR1 reads DFQATT; CDR2 reads SNEGSKA (reference sequence). This CDR3 comprises 14 residues. The ends lost 0 bases at V and 5 bases at J; junction bases unmatched: 3. The CDR3 here is CSARDWTGRNTIYF. CDR3 coding DNA: TGCAGTGCTAGAGATTGGACAGGGCGAAACACCATATATTTT.

This clonotype was counted many times. The V and J genes are TRBV7-2 and TRBJ1-2, with 9 bases that match TRBD1. CDR3 size: 14 residues. Germline CDR1 SGHTA, CDR2 FQGNSA. V gave up 7 bases and J gave up 2 bases; unmatched junction bases: 5. The CDR3: CASNPGQGNYGYTF. In nucleotides, the CDR3 is TGTGCCAGCAACCCGGGACAGGGAAACTATGGCTACACCTTC.

The rearrangement uses TRBV15 and TRBJ1-2, with D possibly matching TRBD1 (5 bases). Between the trimmed V and J ends, which lost 0 bases and 0 bases, there was a span of 11 bases. The CDR3 has 16 residues. CDR1 is LNHNV and CDR2 is YYDKDF in the germline V gene (reference sequence). CDR3: CATSRDKGTSNYGYTF. The CDR3 DNA sequence: TGTGCCACCAGCAGAGATAAGGGGACCTCTAACTATGGCTACACCTTC.

The chain joins TRBV11-2 to TRBJ2-7, with TRBD2 matching over 13 bases. V lost 4 bases to trimming and J lost 3 bases; unmatched junction nucleotides: 6. Germline lookup yields CDR1 SGHAT and CDR2 FQNNGV. This CDR3 region has 16 residues. The CDR3 region is CASSSGTSGAYYEQYF. CDR3 nucleotides: TGTGCCAGCAGCTCCGGGACTAGCGGGGCGTACTACGAGCAGTACTTC.